This T cell receptor beta chain comes out of a study of OX40 agonist ivuxolimab in advanced cancers. Study overall: Cohort: approximately 79% men, mean age approximately 66, aged roughly 23 to 79. Partial responses occurred in Three dose-escalation patients, one with hepatocellular carcinoma and two with cutaneous melanoma.

Sequenced by immunoSEQ multiplex PCR; TCRdb stores in-frame clones only, minus some. The data hold fewer than 65,000 clones, with more than 80% observed a single time. V was pared by 1 base and J by 5 bases, with 5 bases between. In germline, CDR1 is SGHDN, CDR2 FVKESK. The CDR3 consists of 12 residues. This clonotype originated in an adult with an advanced solid tumor such as melanoma, head and neck, liver or kidney cancer. V usage is TRBV14 and J usage is TRBJ1-1; D gene ambiguous. The material sequenced was CD4+ or CD8+ T cells sorted from blood, taken in a trial of the OX40 agonist ivuxolimab. CDR3 in DNA: TGTGCCAGCAGCCAAGTTGGTACTGAAGCTTTCTTT. Protein product: CASSQVGTEAFF.